This TCR beta chain was recovered during a study of CD8 T cells in Susac syndrome. The RNA input was 0.5 to 1 ug, and it was reverse transcribed with random hexamers. A multiplex approach, immunoSEQ multiplex PCR, amplified TCR beta CDR3 across 54 Vbeta and 13 Jbeta. MiXCR, run by TCRdb on the immunoSEQ multiplex PCR reads, gives a single entry per CDR3 protein. The repertoire holds about 290,000 distinct CDR3 sequences, with approximately 91% as singletons. Specimen: CD8+ T cells from PBMCs. This sequence was found in a human donor with multiple sclerosis.

Written as DNA, the CDR3 is TGTGCCAGCACCGGGCCCCAACGGGGGGAGACCCAGTACTTC. Translation: CASTGPQRGETQYF. The chain uses TRBV2 and TRBJ2-5, with D maybe TRBD2 (6 bases). The CDR3 consists of 14 residues. The V and J ends lost 7 bases and 5 bases respectively, with 17 bases between them. Per the germline V gene, CDR1 is SNHLY and CDR2 is FYNNEI.